The 2 T cell receptor beta chains below all came from one sample that was sequenced in a study of blood T cells in healthy people across ages. For the second PCR, which ran for about 6 to 11 cycles, a sample-barcoded 5' primer and a J-beta primer mix were used. A single record per CDR3 protein comes from TCRdb applying MiXCR to the 5' RACE reads. The sample lists 800,000 or so distinct CDR3 sequences, about 45% seen once, with around a sixth in the top ten. Sequenced: blood. All receptors come from an elderly man in good health.

The gene calls are TRBV5-1 and TRBJ2-1; D gene uncertain. Trimming took 0 bases from V and 4 from J, leaving 20 bases between them. Per germline, CDR1 SGHRS and CDR2 YFSETQ. The CDR3 covers 18 residues. CDR3 protein: CASSLVGETSPEYNEQFF. Written as DNA, the CDR3 is TGCGCCAGCAGCTTGGTCGGCGAGACGAGTCCGGAATACAATGAGCAGTTCTTC.

This clonotype was found a few times. The rearrangement uses TRBV7-2 and TRBJ2-7; 8 bases match TRBD2. Germline V gene sequence: CDR1 SGHTA, CDR2 FQGNSA. The CDR3 is 14 residues long. V was pared by 1 base and J by 3 bases, with 2 bases of the junction left unmatched. The CDR3 spells CASSLVSGNYEQYF. CDR3 in DNA: TGTGCCAGCAGCTTAGTTAGCGGGAACTACGAGCAGTACTTC.